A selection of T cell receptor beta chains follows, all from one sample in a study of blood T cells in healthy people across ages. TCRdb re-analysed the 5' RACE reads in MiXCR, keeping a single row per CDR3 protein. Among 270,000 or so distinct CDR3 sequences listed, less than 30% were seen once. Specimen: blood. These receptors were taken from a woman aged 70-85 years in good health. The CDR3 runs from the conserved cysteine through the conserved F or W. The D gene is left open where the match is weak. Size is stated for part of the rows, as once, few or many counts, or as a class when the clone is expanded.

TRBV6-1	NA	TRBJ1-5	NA	CASRTPNQPQHF	TGTGCCAGCAGAACACCGAATCAGCCCCAGCATTTT
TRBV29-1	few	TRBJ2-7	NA	CSVSNGGTGTYEQYF	TGCAGCGTCTCAAATGGAGGGACTGGAACCTACGAGCAGTACTTC
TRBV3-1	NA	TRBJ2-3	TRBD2	CASSQDFIAGGQPSTDTQYF	TGTGCCAGCAGCCAAGATTTTATAGCGGGAGGTCAGCCTAGCACAGATACGCAGTATTTT
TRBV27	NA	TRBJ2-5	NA	CASRDPFGGETQYF	TGTGCCAGCAGAGACCCTTTCGGAGGGGAGACCCAGTACTTC
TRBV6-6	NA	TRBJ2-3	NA	CASRGLTTDTQYF	TGTGCCAGCAGAGGACTTACCACAGATACGCAGTATTTT
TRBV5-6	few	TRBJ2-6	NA	CASSLGTEAGANVLTF	TGTGCCAGCAGCCTTGGGACGGAGGCGGGGGCCAACGTCCTGACTTTC
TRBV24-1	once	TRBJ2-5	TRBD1	CATSDAGQGQETQYF	TGTGCCACCAGTGATGCGGGACAGGGACAAGAGACCCAGTACTTC
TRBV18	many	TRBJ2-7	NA	CASSAGSSYEQYF	TGTGCCAGCTCAGCGGGGAGCTCCTACGAGCAGTACTTC
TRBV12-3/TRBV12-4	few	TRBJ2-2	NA	CASSLIDYGVTGELFF	TGTGCCAGCAGTTTAATCGACTATGGGGTTACCGGGGAGCTGTTTTTT
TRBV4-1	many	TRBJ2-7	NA	CASSQESLARDEQYF	TGCGCCAGCAGCCAAGAGAGTCTAGCGAGGGACGAGCAGTACTTC
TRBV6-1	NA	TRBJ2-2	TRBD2	CASRGWGLEGTGELFF	TGTGCCAGCAGGGGGTGGGGACTAGAGGGCACCGGGGAGCTGTTTTTT
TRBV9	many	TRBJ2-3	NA	CASQISASSDTQYF	TGTGCCAGCCAAATCTCAGCCTCCTCAGATACGCAGTATTTT
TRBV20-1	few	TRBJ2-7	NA	CSANGGPSNYEQYF	TGCAGTGCTAATGGGGGCCCTTCAAACTACGAGCAGTACTTC
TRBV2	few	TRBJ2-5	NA	CASREWRHNQETQYF	TGTGCCAGCAGGGAGTGGAGACACAACCAAGAGACCCAGTACTTC
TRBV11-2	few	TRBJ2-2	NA	CASFPLWTGELFF	TGTGCCAGCTTCCCCTTGTGGACCGGGGAGCTGTTTTTT
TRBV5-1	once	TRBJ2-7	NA	CASSLIADVYEQYF	TGCGCCAGCAGCTTAATAGCCGATGTCTACGAGCAGTACTTC
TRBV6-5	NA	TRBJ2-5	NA	CASSYGWRGLQETQYF	TGTGCCAGCAGTTACGGTTGGAGGGGCTTGCAAGAGACCCAGTACTTC
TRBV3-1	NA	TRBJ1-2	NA	CASSHPKGTATGGYTF	TGTGCCAGCAGCCACCCCAAAGGAACCGCGACTGGTGGCTACACCTTC
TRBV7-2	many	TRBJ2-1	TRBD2	CASSLGPSGIEQFF	TGTGCCAGCAGCTTAGGGCCTAGCGGGATCGAGCAGTTCTTC
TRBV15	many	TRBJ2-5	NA	CATSRDYQETQYF	TGTGCCACCAGCAGAGACTACCAAGAGACCCAGTACTTC
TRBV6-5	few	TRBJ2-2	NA	CASSYSRTGELFF	TGTGCCAGCAGTTACAGTAGAACCGGGGAGCTGTTTTTT
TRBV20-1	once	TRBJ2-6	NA	CSARFSGANVLTF	TGCAGTGCTAGGTTCTCTGGGGCCAACGTCCTGACTTTC
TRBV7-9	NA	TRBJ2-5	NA	CASRPLTASGETQYF	TGTGCCAGCAGACCCCTGACAGCCAGTGGGGAGACCCAGTACTTC
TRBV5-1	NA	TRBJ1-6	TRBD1	CASSLSGQGASPLHF	TGCGCCAGCAGCTTGTCGGGACAGGGCGCTTCACCCCTCCACTTT
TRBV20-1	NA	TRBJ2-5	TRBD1	CSASLTGTGETQYF	TGCAGTGCTAGTCTGACAGGGACGGGAGAGACCCAGTACTTC
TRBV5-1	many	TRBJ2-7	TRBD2	CASSLVASGFPYEQYF	TGCGCCAGCAGCTTGGTTGCTAGCGGCTTTCCCTACGAGCAGTACTTC
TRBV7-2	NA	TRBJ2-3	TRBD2	CASSLGASGADTQYF	TGTGCCAGCAGCTTAGGGGCTAGCGGGGCGGATACGCAGTATTTT
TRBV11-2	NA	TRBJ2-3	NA	CASSGSDFTDTQYF	TGTGCCAGCAGCGGATCGGACTTCACAGATACGCAGTATTTT
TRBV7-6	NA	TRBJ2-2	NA	CASSLLGYNTGELFF	TGTGCCAGCAGCTTATTAGGTTATAACACCGGGGAGCTGTTTTTT
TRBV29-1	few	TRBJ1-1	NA	CSSVSNTEAFF	TGCAGCTCCGTCAGCAACACTGAAGCTTTCTTT
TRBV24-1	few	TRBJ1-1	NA	CATSGGRGGAFF	TGTGCCACCAGTGGTGGTCGGGGGGGAGCTTTCTTT
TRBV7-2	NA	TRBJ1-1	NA	CASSLVGGGGTEAFF	TGTGCCAGCAGCTTAGTGGGGGGTGGTGGGACTGAAGCTTTCTTT
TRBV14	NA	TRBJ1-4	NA	CASSQGTLGLNEKLFF	TGTGCTAGCAGCCAAGGGACGTTGGGTTTGAATGAAAAACTGTTTTTT